Reported below is one T cell receptor beta chain. The antigen is undetermined. The data were taken from a study of T-cell reconstitution after alpha-beta-depleted transplantation in children. Overall study results and limits: Alpha-beta T cells about two months after transplant reportedly derived from several hundred expanded graft clones.

Unique molecular identifiers were incorporated into the prepared TCRbeta library. TCRdb processed the PCR reads anew with MiXCR; each CDR3 protein has one entry. Among approximately 500,000 distinct CDR3 sequences listed, about a quarter were seen once. Sequencing used PBMCs, obtained before TCRalphabeta/CD19-depleted stem cell transplant. The sequence came from a boy in the first two years of life with Wiskott-Aldrich syndrome, due to receive a stem cell transplant.

Written as DNA, the CDR3 is TGTGCCATCAGTGGACTCCGGGTTAGCTCCTACAATGAGCAGTTCTTC. Amino acids: CAISGLRVSSYNEQFF. The V gene is TRBV10-3, the J gene TRBJ2-1, with D unclear. V shed 4 bases and J shed 0 bases, with 13 bases lying between them. The length of the CDR3 is 16 residues. CDR1 is ENHRY, CDR2 SYGVKD, per germline.